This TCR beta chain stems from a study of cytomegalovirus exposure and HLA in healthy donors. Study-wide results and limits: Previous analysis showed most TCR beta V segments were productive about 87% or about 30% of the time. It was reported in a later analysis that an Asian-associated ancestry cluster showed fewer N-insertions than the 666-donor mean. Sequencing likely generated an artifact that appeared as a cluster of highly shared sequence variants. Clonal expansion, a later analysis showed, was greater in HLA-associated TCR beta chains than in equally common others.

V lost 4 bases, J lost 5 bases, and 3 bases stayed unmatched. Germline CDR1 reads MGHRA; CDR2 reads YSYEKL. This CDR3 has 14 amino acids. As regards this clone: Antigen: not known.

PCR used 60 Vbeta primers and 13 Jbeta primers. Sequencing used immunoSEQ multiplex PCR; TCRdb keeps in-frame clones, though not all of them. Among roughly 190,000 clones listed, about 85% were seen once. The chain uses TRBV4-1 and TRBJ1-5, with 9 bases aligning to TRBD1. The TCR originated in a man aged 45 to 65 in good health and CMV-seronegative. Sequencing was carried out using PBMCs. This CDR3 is CASSPRQGDQPQHF. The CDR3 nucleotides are TGCGCCAGCAGCCCCCGACAGGGGGATCAGCCCCAGCATTTT.